This T cell receptor (beta chain) was captured in a study of T cell repertoires in cytomegalovirus infection. Study context: Matching HLA type and CMV infection were both indicated by public TCR beta signatures.

As to this clonotype: What it binds is not known.

One entry per CDR3 protein, called by TCRdb with MiXCR from the reads. The sample contains under 150,000 distinct CDR3 sequences, roughly 25% of which appear only once. Study-level results: People with CMV and the relevant HLA were identified by cumulative public TCR beta family frequency. The ex vivo response was dominated by HLA-C-restricted CMV-specific TCR beta clonotypes.

With 0 bases removed from V and 7 bases from J, the gap between germline ends came to 13 bases. This CDR3 contains 15 residues. Germline V gene data show CDR1 as SGHTA and CDR2 as FQGNSA. This clonotype was sampled from a human donor in good health (CMV status not recorded). Some clones in this sample may be carry-over from other donors' samples. This chain connects TRBV7-2 to TRBJ1-5; no firm D call. Sequenced: PBMCs, sequenced either directly or after in vitro stimulation (not recorded which). CDR3 in DNA: TGTGCCAGCAGCTTAGCTCACACGAATGGACAGCCCCAGCATTTT. Protein product: CASSLAHTNGQPQHF. The full variable domain, completed using reference TRBV7-2 and TRBJ1-5, is GAGVSQSPSNKVTEKGKDVELRCDPISGHTALYWYRQSLGQGLEFLIYFQGNSAPDKSGLPSDRFSAERTGGSVSTLTIQRTQQEDSAVYLCASSLAHTNGQPQHFGDGTRLSIL.